This section outlines one TCR beta chain sequence together with its context. Sequencing used immunoSEQ multiplex PCR; TCRdb keeps in-frame clones, though not all of them. This sample has approximately 290,000 clones, with 80% to 85% found just once. CDR3 length: 15 residues. V was pared by 2 bases and J by 2 bases, with 8 bases of the junction left unmatched. Germline V gene sequence: CDR1 GTSNPN, CDR2 SVGIG (reference sequence). Seattle patient enrollment occurred during active infection, with longitudinal follow-up thereafter. The data stem from a study of blood T cell repertoires in COVID-19. Study at large: COVID-19 samples collected from the United States, Italy and Spain covered acute and convalescent phases.

The genes are TRBV30 and TRBJ1-2, with TRBD1 matching over 7 bases. The sequence was collected from a person between 65 and 79 years old with COVID-19, enrolled during active disease. Sequenced input: peripheral blood. The CDR3 sequence is CAWSKNLQGNYGYTF. The DNA for the CDR3 is TGTGCCTGGAGTAAAAACTTACAGGGGAACTATGGCTACACCTTC. Combining the CDR3 with reference TRBV30 and TRBJ1-2 gives the whole variable domain SQTIHQWPATLVQPVGSPLSLECTVEGTSNPNLYWYRQAAGRGLQLLFYSVGIGQISSEVPQNLSASRPQDRQFILSSKKLLLSDSGFYLCAWSKNLQGNYGYTFGSGTRLTVV.